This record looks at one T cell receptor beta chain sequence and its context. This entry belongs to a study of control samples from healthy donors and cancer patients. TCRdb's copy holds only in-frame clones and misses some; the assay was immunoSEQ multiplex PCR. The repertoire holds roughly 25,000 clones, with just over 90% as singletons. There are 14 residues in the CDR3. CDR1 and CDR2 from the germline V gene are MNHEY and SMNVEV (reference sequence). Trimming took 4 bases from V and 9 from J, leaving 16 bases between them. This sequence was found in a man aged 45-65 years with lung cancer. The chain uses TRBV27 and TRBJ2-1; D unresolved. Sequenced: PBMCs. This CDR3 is CASSSGFPNPEQFF. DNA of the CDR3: TGTGCCAGCAGTTCTGGCTTCCCAAATCCTGAGCAGTTCTTC.